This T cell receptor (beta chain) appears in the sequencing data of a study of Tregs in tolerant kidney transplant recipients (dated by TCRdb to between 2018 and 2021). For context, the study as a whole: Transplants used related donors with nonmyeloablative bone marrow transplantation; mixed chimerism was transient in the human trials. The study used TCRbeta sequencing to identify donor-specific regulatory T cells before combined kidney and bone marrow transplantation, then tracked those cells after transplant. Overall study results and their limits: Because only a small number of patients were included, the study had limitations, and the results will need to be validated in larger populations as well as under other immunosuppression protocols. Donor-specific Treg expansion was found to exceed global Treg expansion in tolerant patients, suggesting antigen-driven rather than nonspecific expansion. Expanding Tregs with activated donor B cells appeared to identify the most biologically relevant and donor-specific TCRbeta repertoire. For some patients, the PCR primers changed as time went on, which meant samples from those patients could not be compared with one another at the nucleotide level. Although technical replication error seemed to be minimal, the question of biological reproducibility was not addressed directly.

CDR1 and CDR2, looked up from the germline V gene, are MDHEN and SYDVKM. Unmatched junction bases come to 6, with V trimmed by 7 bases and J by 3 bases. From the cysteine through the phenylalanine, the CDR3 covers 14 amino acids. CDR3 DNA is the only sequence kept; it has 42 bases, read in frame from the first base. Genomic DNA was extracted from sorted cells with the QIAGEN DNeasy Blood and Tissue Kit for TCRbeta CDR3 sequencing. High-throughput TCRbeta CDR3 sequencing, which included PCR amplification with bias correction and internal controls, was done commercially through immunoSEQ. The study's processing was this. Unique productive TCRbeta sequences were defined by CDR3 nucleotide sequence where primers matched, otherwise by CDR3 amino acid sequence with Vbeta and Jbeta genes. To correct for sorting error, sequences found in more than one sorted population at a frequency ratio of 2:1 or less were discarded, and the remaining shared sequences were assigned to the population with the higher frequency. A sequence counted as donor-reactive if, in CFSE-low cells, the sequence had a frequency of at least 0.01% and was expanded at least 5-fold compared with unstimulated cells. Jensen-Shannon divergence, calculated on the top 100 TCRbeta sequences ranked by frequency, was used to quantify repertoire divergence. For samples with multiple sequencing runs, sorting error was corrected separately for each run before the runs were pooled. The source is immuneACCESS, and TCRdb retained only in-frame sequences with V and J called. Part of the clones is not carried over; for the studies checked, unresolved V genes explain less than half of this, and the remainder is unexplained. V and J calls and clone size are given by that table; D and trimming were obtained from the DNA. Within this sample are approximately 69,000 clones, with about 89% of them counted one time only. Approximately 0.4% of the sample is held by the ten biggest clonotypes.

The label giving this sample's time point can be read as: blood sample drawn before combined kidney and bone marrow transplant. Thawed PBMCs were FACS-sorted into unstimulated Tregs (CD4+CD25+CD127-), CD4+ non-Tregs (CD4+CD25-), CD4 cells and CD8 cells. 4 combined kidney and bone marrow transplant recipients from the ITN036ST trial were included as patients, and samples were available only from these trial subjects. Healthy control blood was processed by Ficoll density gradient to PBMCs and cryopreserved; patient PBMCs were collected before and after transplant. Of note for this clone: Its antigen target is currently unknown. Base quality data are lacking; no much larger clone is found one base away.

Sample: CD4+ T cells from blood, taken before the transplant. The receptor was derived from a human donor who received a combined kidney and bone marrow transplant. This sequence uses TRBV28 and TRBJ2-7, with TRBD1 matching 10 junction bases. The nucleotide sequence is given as TGTGCCAGCACCACGGACAGGGGGTACTACGAGCAGTACTTC. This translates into CASTTDRGYYEQYF.